This note documents a single T cell receptor (beta chain) sequence. Its antigen is unidentified. The sample comes from a study of blood T cells in healthy people across ages. There were at least 5 micrograms of total RNA extracted from every sample. Using a J-beta primer mix together with a sample-barcoded 5' primer, a second PCR was run for about 6 to 12 cycles. A tag from a template-switch adaptor with 12 random nucleotides marked each cDNA molecule. TCRdb passed the 5' RACE reads through MiXCR, listing each CDR3 protein once. The table lists about 1.4 million distinct CDR3 sequences, approximately 59% of them singletons. V lost 2 bases and J 1 base, leaving 12 bases between the germline ends. The germline V gene has CDR1 DFQATT and CDR2 SNEGSKA (reference sequence). CDR3 length: 14 amino acids. Whole-study results and caveats: Long-lived donors had more naive CD4+ cells and higher diversity than aged donors. Leaving the PBMCs unsorted stopped any conclusive comparison of naive versus antigen-experienced cells.

The sample was blood. The origin of this receptor is a man between 18 and 35 years old in good health. The chain combines TRBV20-1 with TRBJ2-7, with D possibly matching TRBD1 (5 bases). The CDR3 nucleotides read TGCAGTGCTAGACGAGGACACATATCCTACGAGCAGTACTTC. Amino acid sequence: CSARRGHISYEQYF.